The 18 T cell receptor beta chains in this list originate from one sample, sequenced in a study of blood T cell repertoires in COVID-19. Clones were sequenced by immunoSEQ multiplex PCR, and TCRdb holds only the in-frame ones, with some missing. The table records roughly 64,000 clones, roughly 80% of them present only once. Sequencing input: peripheral blood. These receptors all stem from a man in his sixties with COVID-19, enrolled during active disease.

The CDR3 protein is CSVTRTGNYNEQFF. The CDR3 nucleotides are TGCAGCGTGACCCGGACAGGAAACTACAATGAGCAGTTCTTC. The chain couples TRBV29-1 to TRBJ2-1; 7 bases are a match to TRBD1. The CDR3 is 14 residues long. V shed 6 bases and J 3 bases; nucleotides not matched to a gene: 8. Germline values: CDR1 SQVTM, CDR2 ANQGSEA.

The chain links TRBV2 to TRBJ2-2; possible D gene TRBD2, 6 bases. Germline V CDR1 and CDR2: SNHLY, FYNNEI. The V end lost 8 bases, the J end lost 4 bases, and 11 bases lay between the germline ends. The CDR3 loop spans 13 amino acids. The CDR3 nucleotides are TGTGCCAGCTCCGGGACTCGCACCGGGGAGCTGTTTTTT. Translated: CASSGTRTGELFF.

The rearrangement joins TRBV2 to TRBJ2-1, with TRBD2 matching 10 bases. Germline loops: CDR1 SNHLY, CDR2 FYNNEI. Losses at the gene ends were 4 bases for V and 3 bases for J; bases not matched to a gene: 3. The CDR3 is made up of 15 amino acids. CDR3 nucleotide sequence: TGTGCCAGCAGTGTGTCTAGCGGGAGCTACAATGAGCAGTTCTTC. Translated: CASSVSSGSYNEQFF.

The chain recombines TRBV5-6 with TRBJ2-3, with D unclear. V lost 4 bases and J 4 bases, leaving 4 bases between the germline ends. The CDR3 consists of 11 residues. Germline V gives CDR1 SGHDT, CDR2 YYEEEE. CDR3 coding DNA: TGTGCCAGCAGCCTAGCAGATACGCAGTATTTT. Residues: CASSLADTQYF. Combining the CDR3 with reference TRBV5-6 and TRBJ2-3 gives the whole variable domain DAGVTQSPTHLIKTRGQQVTLRCSPKSGHDTVSWYQQALGQGPQFIFQYYEEEERQRGNFPDRFSGHQFPNYSSELNVNALLLGDSALYLCASSLADTQYFGPGTRLTVL.

The genes are TRBV19 and TRBJ2-1, with TRBD2 matching 13 bases. CDR1 is LNHDA, CDR2 SQIVND, per germline (reference sequence). V lost 6 bases, J lost 7 bases, and 9 bases stayed unmatched. This CDR3 region has 16 residues. As DNA, the CDR3 is TGTGCCAGTAGCGGACTAGCGGGAGCTCAGGGGAATGAGCAGTTCTTC. It yields the protein CASSGLAGAQGNEQFF. Full variable domain (missing parts from reference TRBV19 and TRBJ2-1): DGGITQSPKYLFRKEGQNVTLSCEQNLNHDAMYWYRQDPGQGLRLIYYSQIVNDFQKGDIAEGYSVSREKKESFPLTVTSAQKNPTAFYLCASSGLAGAQGNEQFFGPGTRLTVL.

The CDR3 DNA reads as TGTGCCAGCAGCCCGGGACTAAATTATGGCACAGATACGCAGTATTTT. Its protein is CASSPGLNYGTDTQYF. The chain carries TRBV11-2 and TRBJ2-3; TRBD2 matches at 7 bases. The V gene end was trimmed by 5 bases and the J gene end by 1 base; junction bases not matched to a gene: 9. Germline V gene lookup returns CDR1 SGHAT and CDR2 FQNNGV. This CDR3 has 16 amino acids.

V is TRBV6-5 and J is TRBJ1-5, with D uncertain. The V end lost 7 bases, the J end lost 5 bases, and 12 bases lay between the germline ends. CDR3 length: 13 amino acids. CDR1 is MNHEY and CDR2 is SVGAGI in the germline V gene. The CDR3 bases are TGTGCCAGCACTTTTAGGGAGGATCAGCCCCAGCATTTT. Residues: CASTFREDQPQHF.

The chain links TRBV6-1 to TRBJ2-6; TRBD2 matches 11 bases. Looked up from germline, CDR1 is MNHNS and CDR2 is SASEGT. The V gene end was trimmed by 3 bases and the J gene end by 4 bases; junction bases not matched to a gene: 5. The CDR3 contains 17 residues. The CDR3 DNA reads TGTGCCAGCAGTGATAGCGGGAGGGCCGCGGGGGCCAACGTCCTGACTTTC. It specifies CASSDSGRAAGANVLTF.

Here the CDR3 reads CASSQSRRGMQETQYF. The DNA for the CDR3 is TGCGCCAGCAGTCAATCTCGGCGGGGAATGCAAGAGACCCAGTACTTC. This rearrangement joins TRBV23-1 to TRBJ2-5; D may be TRBD2 (6 bases). Being an ORF, TRBV23-1 has a function that is uncertain. This CDR3 has 16 residues. Trimming took 0 bases from V and 2 from J, leaving 13 bases between them.

The chain employs TRBV7-7 and TRBJ1-4; no clear D. Germline CDR1 reads SSHAT; CDR2 reads FNYEAQ (reference sequence). The germline V and J ends were trimmed by 5 bases and 5 bases, with 9 bases remaining between them. The CDR3 is 13 amino acids. Here the CDR3 reads CASSPGRNEKLFF. DNA of the CDR3: TGTGCCAGCAGCCCCGGCAGGAATGAAAAACTGTTTTTT.

The chain uses TRBV7-3 and TRBJ1-2; 9 bases map to TRBD1. The germline CDR1 and CDR2 sequences are SGHTA and FQGTGA. The length of the CDR3 is 13 residues. V was pared by 4 bases and J by 8 bases, with 5 bases of the junction left unmatched. The chain's CDR3 is CASSSDTGGGYTF. The CDR3 DNA is TGTGCCAGCAGCTCAGACACAGGGGGCGGCTACACCTTC.

The chain uses TRBV27 and TRBJ2-1, with 11 bases identical to TRBD2. CDR3 length: 18 amino acids. Germline trimming cut 5 bases from V and 4 bases from J; bases unmatched to any gene: 13. Germline V gene lookup returns CDR1 MNHEY and CDR2 SMNVEV (reference sequence). The CDR3 DNA sequence: TGTGCCAGCAGTCAAGGACTAGCGGGTACTGCACAGTACAATGAGCAGTTCTTC. It is translated as CASSQGLAGTAQYNEQFF.

This clone appeared once. V is TRBV6-6 and J is TRBJ1-1, with D hard to call. V lost 6 bases and J 5 bases, leaving 10 bases between the germline ends. The germline V gene encodes CDR1 MNHNY and CDR2 SVGAGI (reference sequence). The CDR3 consists of 12 residues. The CDR3 sequence: CASSRTETEAFF. For the CDR3, the DNA is TGTGCCAGCAGCCGAACCGAGACTGAAGCTTTCTTT.

This clone was seen only once. The rearrangement uses TRBV25-1 and TRBJ1-5; D is ambiguous. V was clipped by 7 bases and J by 1 base, with 17 bases between them. The germline CDR1 and CDR2 sequences are MGHDK and SYGVNS. The CDR3 has 16 residues. Here the CDR3 reads CASKIWRMFSNQPQHF. As DNA, the CDR3 is TGTGCCAGCAAAATATGGCGGATGTTCAGCAATCAGCCCCAGCATTTT.

The gene calls are TRBV21-1 and TRBJ1-5. TRBV21-1 is reported as a pseudogene. The CDR3 covers 17 residues. The CDR3 here is CASSKKRGGGEYQPQHF. As DNA, the CDR3 is TGTGCCAGCAGCAAAAAAAGGGGGGGCGGGGAATATCAGCCCCAGCATTTT.

The CDR3 DNA reads as TGTGCCAGCAGCTTAGGGGGGGACAGGTACAATGAGCAGTTCTTC. It translates to CASSLGGDRYNEQFF. This chain links TRBV11-1 with TRBJ2-1; 8 bases align to TRBD1. The V and J ends lost 1 base and 4 bases, in that order; junction bases with no gene match: 3. Germline values: CDR1 SGHAT, CDR2 FQDESV (reference sequence). The CDR3 loop spans 15 amino acids.

V and J are TRBV5-5 and TRBJ2-5, with 7 bases that match TRBD2. Germline CDR1 SGHKS, CDR2 YYEKEE (reference sequence). The junction had 10 bases not matched to a gene; V was cut back by 3 bases and J by 5 bases. The CDR3 covers 15 residues. The CDR3 region has the DNA TGTGCCAGCAGCTGGGAGGGCCGAAAGGGGGAGACCCAGTACTTC. It encodes CASSWEGRKGETQYF.

The chain joins TRBV7-2 to TRBJ2-2; 11 bases match TRBD2. The ends lost 3 bases at V and 7 bases at J; junction bases unmatched: 1. CDR3 length: 14 residues. Germline V CDR1 and CDR2: SGHTA, FQGNSA. The CDR3 protein is CASSFLAGGGELFF. The CDR3 DNA is TGTGCCAGCAGCTTTCTAGCGGGAGGCGGGGAGCTGTTTTTT.